Listed here are 32 T cell receptor beta chains from one sample, sequenced in a study of T cells in Graves' hyperthyroidism and ophthalmopathy. Using RNA transcripts as the source, TCR beta CDR3 regions were amplified. An initial round of RT-PCR targeting the TCR CDR3 relied on the HTBI primer set. TCRdb reprocessed the multiplex PCR reads via MiXCR and lists one record per CDR3 protein. This sample has 45,000 to 75,000 distinct CDR3 sequences; about 50% occur once, and the top ten carry around 12%. The sequenced sample consisted of blood. The receptors were gathered from a woman aged 25 to 39 with Graves' ophthalmopathy.

In the case of this clonotype: A much larger clone differs by one base, so this may be a read error. This rearrangement joins TRBV7-2 to TRBJ2-3; D is ambiguous. The CDR3 is 14 residues long. Trimming cost V 8 bases and J 2 bases, with 14 bases left between them. CDR1 SGHTA and CDR2 FQGNSA come from the germline V gene. CDR3 DNA: TGTGCCAGCGGTTTATCCCCATCCACAGATACGCAGTATTTT. This encodes CASGLSPSTDTQYF.

This clonotype was seen just once. This rearrangement joins TRBV7-7 to TRBJ2-1; perhaps TRBD2 as D (5 bases). The germline gives CDR1 SSHAT, CDR2 FNYEAQ (reference sequence). The CDR3 is made up of 11 amino acids. The CDR3 DNA reads as TGTGCTAGCCTTGGGAGCGGTGAGCAGTTCTTC. Translating it yields CASLGSGEQFF. The full variable domain, rest sourced from reference TRBV7-7 and TRBJ2-1, is GAGVSQSPRYKVTKRGQDVTLRCDPISSHATLYWYQQALGQGPEFLTYFNYEAQPDKSGLPSDRFSAERPEGSISTLTIQRTEQRDSAMYRCASLGSGEQFFGPGTRLTVL.

For this clonotype: One end of the junction does not line up with germline, which may come from a read error. This sequence joins TRBV9 and TRBJ2-1, with 9 bases identical to TRBD2. This CDR3 is 16 amino acids long. The germline CDR1 and CDR2 sequences are SGDLS and YYNGEE. The CDR3 nucleotides are TGTGCCAGCCGCGTAGAGTCGGGACTAGCAGTTGGTGAGCAGCTCTTC. The encoded protein is CASRVESGLAVGEQLF.

With respect to this clonotype: A much larger clone differs by one base, so this may be a read error. V and J are TRBV28 and TRBJ1-4, with TRBD1 matching over 7 bases. The CDR3 is made up of 14 amino acids. Germline values: CDR1 MDHEN, CDR2 SYDVKM. The chain's CDR3 is CASSLGGTNEKLLF. CDR3 nucleotide sequence: TGTGCCAGCAGTCTAGGGGGCACTAATGAAAAACTGCTTTTT.

This sequence joins TRBV20-1 and TRBJ2-5, with TRBD2 identical over 14 bases. The CDR3 is 14 residues long. Germline V gene lookup returns CDR1 DFQATT and CDR2 SNEGSKA (reference sequence). The V gene end was trimmed by 3 bases and the J gene end by 3 bases; junction bases not matched to a gene: 0. CDR3 sequence reads: CSARGLAGEETQYF. CDR3 in DNA: TGCAGTGCTAGGGGACTAGCGGGAGAAGAGACCCAGTACTTC.

The chain links TRBV28 to TRBJ1-5; 8 bases map to TRBD1. CDR3 length: 13 amino acids. V lost 6 bases, J lost 11 bases, and 9 bases stayed unmatched. Germline CDR1 reads MDHEN; CDR2 reads SYDVKM. The CDR3 DNA follows: TGTGCCAGCAGGGACGGGACAGGCAAGTCCCAGCATTTT. Amino acids: CASRDGTGKSQHF.

The V gene is TRBV20-1, the J gene TRBJ1-4, with 8 nucleotides matching TRBD1. Trimming took 2 bases from V and 3 from J; bases not matched to a gene: 5. CDR1 is DFQATT, CDR2 SNEGSKA, per germline (reference sequence). The CDR3 consists of 15 residues. The CDR3 sequence: CSARYRGGPNEKLFF. CDR3 nucleotide sequence: TGCAGTGCTAGATACAGGGGGGGACCTAATGAAAAACTGTTTTTT.

The rearrangement joins TRBV9 to TRBJ1-2; D is possibly TRBD1 (5 bases). Germline loops: CDR1 SGDLS, CDR2 YYNGEE. The CDR3 has 11 amino acids. In nucleotides, the CDR3 is TGTGCTGGAGGGGTTAACTATGGCTACACCTTC. Translating it yields CAGGVNYGYTF.

This clonotype was counted ten times or more. A single base separates this from a much larger clone, so it may be a read error. The chain is built from TRBV20-1 and TRBJ2-7, with 10 bases fitting TRBD2. The CDR3 contains 13 residues. Germline trimming cut 2 bases from V and 2 bases from J; bases unmatched to any gene: 0. From germline, CDR1 is DFQATT and CDR2 SNEGSKA (reference sequence). CDR3: CSARLAGAYEQYF. The CDR3 coding sequence is TGCAGTGCTAGACTAGCGGGGGCCTACGAGCAGTACTTC.

This clonotype was found many times. The chain joins TRBV28 to TRBJ2-7; the D is unclear. Germline lookup yields CDR1 MDHEN and CDR2 SYDVKM. This CDR3 region has 13 residues. V lost 7 bases and J 3 bases, leaving 13 bases between the germline ends. The CDR3 coding sequence is TGTGCCAGCAAAGTGGGCTCCAGCTACGAGCAGTACTTC. Protein product: CASKVGSSYEQYF. The complete variable domain, with remaining parts taken from reference TRBV28 and TRBJ2-7, reads DVKVTQSSRYLVKRTGEKVFLECVQDMDHENMFWYRQDPGLGLRLIYFSYDVKMKEKGDIPEGYSVSREKKERFSLILESASTNQTSMYLCASKVGSSYEQYFGPGTRLTVT.

This clonotype was found many times. The CDR3 sequence is CASSVRLRETQYF. DNA of the CDR3: TGTGCCAGCAGCGTACGCCTCCGTGAGACCCAGTACTTC. The chain links TRBV9 to TRBJ2-5; unclear D gene. Trimming removed 1 base from V and 5 bases from J, with 9 bases in between. Germline V gene data show CDR1 as SGDLS and CDR2 as YYNGEE. The length of the CDR3 is 13 residues.

The sample holds a few counts of this clonotype. Sequence at one end of the junction differs from germline and may be a read error. The V and J genes are TRBV10-2 and TRBJ2-2; the D gene is possibly TRBD1 (6 bases). The CDR3 totals 18 residues. Germline lookup yields CDR1 WSHSY and CDR2 SAAADI. The CDR3 loop is CASSFPRTVDTNTGELFF. The CDR3 DNA reads as TGTGCCAGCAGTTTCCCCCGGACAGTGGACACTAACACCGGGGAGCTGTTTTTT.

The rearrangement links TRBV29-1 to TRBJ1-5, with 12 bases aligning to TRBD1. CDR1 and CDR2 from the germline V gene are SQVTM and ANQGSEA. The CDR3 length is 15 residues. The CDR3, as DNA: TGCAGTACGGGGACAGGGGGCTCGGGCAATCAGCCCCAGCATTTT. Its protein product is CSTGTGGSGNQPQHF.

This clonotype was observed many times. The chain is built from TRBV10-2 and TRBJ1-1; D not certain. The CDR3 consists of 17 residues. Germline V lookup: CDR1 WSHSY, CDR2 SAAADI. V gave up 0 bases and J gave up 1 base, with 15 bases separating them. For the CDR3, the DNA is TGCGCCAGCAGTGAGTCGACGTTGCGACGGGAGAACACTGAAGCTTTCTTT. This codes for CASSESTLRRENTEAFF.

In its sample, this clonotype was seen many times. The J gene is TRBJ2-6, the V gene TRBV19; TRBD2 might be the D (5 bases). The CDR3 totals 15 residues. V was trimmed by 3 bases and J by 1 base, leaving 7 bases between them. In germline, CDR1 is LNHDA, CDR2 SQIVND (reference sequence). CDR3 amino acids: CASSMGESGANVLTF. Written as DNA, the CDR3 is TGTGCCAGTAGTATGGGAGAATCTGGGGCCAACGTCCTGACTTTC.

Details on this clonotype: It is likely a read error, because the conserved phenylalanine at the end of the CDR3 is missing. The J gene is TRBJ1-6, the V gene TRBV19; tentative D call: TRBD1 (5 bases). The germline V gene encodes CDR1 LNHDA and CDR2 SQIVND (reference sequence). The CDR3 runs 15 residues. Trimming cost V 9 bases and J 6 bases, with 18 bases left between them. The CDR3 DNA follows: TGTGCCAGCAGAAGCAGGGCCCGCATTAATTCACCCCTCCACTCT. Translated: CASRSRARINSPLHS.

The rearrangement joins TRBV20-1 to TRBJ2-1; 7 bases are a match to TRBD1. The germline V gene encodes CDR1 DFQATT and CDR2 SNEGSKA (reference sequence). This CDR3 is 13 amino acids long. V was clipped by 6 bases and J by 12 bases; unmatched bases: 14. CDR3 sequence reads: CSAQDRLTDTQFF. The CDR3 nucleotides are TGCAGTGCCCAGGACAGGTTGACAGATACGCAGTTCTTC.

In regard to this clonotype: Without the conserved terminal phenylalanine or tryptophan, this CDR3 likely stems from a read error. V is TRBV7-9 and J is TRBJ2-5; D unresolved. The germline V gene encodes CDR1 SEHNR and CDR2 FQNEAQ (reference sequence). The CDR3 is 15 residues long. The V and J ends lost 9 bases and 5 bases respectively, with 22 bases between them. CDR3 nucleotides: TGTGCCAGTAGAAACTGGAGCTCCTACAATGAGACCCAGTACTGC. It codes for CASRNWSSYNETQYC.

This chain's CDR3 is CASRRSGELFF. Here the CDR3 DNA reads TGTGCCAGCCGAAGGAGCGGGGAGCTGTTTTTT. The V and J genes are TRBV19 and TRBJ2-2, with D uncertain. Per germline, CDR1 LNHDA and CDR2 SQIVND (reference sequence). The CDR3 totals 11 residues. The V gene lost 9 bases and the J gene lost 7 bases, with 9 bases spanning the gap.

This clonotype appeared a single time. The chain employs TRBV7-2 and TRBJ2-7, with D unclear. This CDR3 is built from 14 residues. Germline values: CDR1 SGHTA, CDR2 FQGNSA. The V gene lost 5 bases and the J gene lost 5 bases, with 16 bases spanning the gap. CDR3 nucleotides: TGTGCCAGCAGCCTAGGTGGTAGCAGCAACGAGCAGTACTTC. Protein sequence: CASSLGGSSNEQYF.

At least ten counts were recorded for this clonotype. The chain uses TRBV6-1 and TRBJ2-6; D unresolved. Germline CDR1 MNHNS, CDR2 SASEGT. This CDR3 has 13 residues. V lost 6 bases to trimming and J lost 0 bases, with 3 bases between them. CDR3 nucleotides: TGTGCCAGCAGGGCCTCTGGGGCCAACGTCCTGACTTTC. Protein product: CASRASGANVLTF.

This chain links TRBV7-6 with TRBJ1-4, with D possibly matching TRBD1 (5 bases). The V gene's germline CDR1 is SGHVS and CDR2 FNYEAQ. This CDR3 contains 17 residues. Trimming took 2 bases from V and 0 from J, leaving 13 bases between them. In DNA, the CDR3 is TGTGCCAGCAGCTTATCGGGGACTCTGACAACTAATGAAAAACTGTTTTTT. It codes for CASSLSGTLTTNEKLFF.

In nucleotides, the CDR3 is TGTGCCAGTAGTATAAAAGGAAACACCATATATTTT. It is translated as CASSIKGNTIYF. This chain uses TRBV19 with TRBJ1-3; no clear D. Germline CDR1 is LNHDA and CDR2 is SQIVND (reference sequence). The CDR3 length is 12 residues. V lost 2 bases, J lost 4 bases, and 3 bases lay in between.

This clonotype appeared many times. The V and J genes are TRBV14 and TRBJ1-1, with 12 positions matching TRBD1. In germline, CDR1 is SGHDN, CDR2 FVKESK. The J segment lost 6 bases and the V segment lost 3 bases, leaving 14 bases of the junction unmatched. The CDR3 has 18 amino acids. The DNA for the CDR3 is TGTGCCAGCAGCCATATGGGAGGGACAGGGGGCTGGAGCGCTGAAGCTTTCTTT. Translated, it gives CASSHMGGTGGWSAEAFF.

Regarding this clonotype: The conserved final phenylalanine or tryptophan is absent from the CDR3, which likely points to a read error. The limits of the CDR3 on the DNA are not certain, so only TCRdb's listed CDR3 is given. The chain employs TRBV20-1 and TRBJ1-4; TRBD1 reflects the table's D call only, with no check against the DNA. Germline CDR1 DFQATT, CDR2 SNEGSKA (reference sequence). The CDR3 length is 12 residues, termini included. The CDR3 is CSAPPGAGALSY.

This clonotype is judged medium-sized. This rearrangement joins TRBV20-1 to TRBJ2-3, with D possibly being TRBD2 (6 bases). The length of the CDR3 is 14 residues. Germline CDR1 reads DFQATT; CDR2 reads SNEGSKA (reference sequence). Trimming stripped 4 bases from V and 1 base from J, with 12 bases between. The CDR3 here is CSATRDFRTDTQYF. As DNA, the CDR3 is TGCAGTGCTACTCGGGACTTCCGCACAGATACGCAGTATTTT.

At least ten counts were recorded for this clonotype. CDR3 nucleotide sequence: TGTGCCAGCAGTGAAATCGGGAATGGAGGCTACACCTTC. Protein sequence: CASSEIGNGGYTF. V and J are TRBV6-1 and TRBJ1-2; D gene ambiguous. The CDR3 runs 13 residues. The V gene lost 2 bases and the J gene lost 8 bases, with 12 bases spanning the gap. Germline CDR1 is MNHNS and CDR2 is SASEGT.

This clonotype was recorded at least ten times. CDR3 region: CASSQVGLEQFF. CDR3 DNA sequence: TGTGCCAGCAGCCAAGTCGGGTTAGAGCAGTTCTTC. The chain recombines TRBV3-1 with TRBJ2-1; no definite D call. Trimming left V 1 base short and J 10 bases short, with 8 bases between. Per germline, CDR1 LGHDT and CDR2 YNNKEL (reference sequence). This CDR3 is 12 amino acids long.

The V gene is TRBV10-1, the J gene TRBJ2-3; TRBD2 matches at 7 bases. Germline V gene sequence: CDR1 WNHNN, CDR2 SYGVQD (reference sequence). The CDR3 loop spans 15 amino acids. The V segment lost 3 bases and the J segment 1 base; nucleotides outside the gene matches: 4. CDR3 sequence: CASSDALAGTDTQYF. In DNA, the CDR3 is TGCGCCAGCAGTGACGCGCTAGCGGGCACAGATACGCAGTATTTT.

A note on this clonotype: The junction differs from germline at one of its ends, possibly a read error. The CDR3 here is CASLREPHYTRELFF. CDR3 coding DNA: TGTGCCAGCCTCCGGGAGCCTCACTACACCAGGGAGCTGTTTTTT. The V gene is TRBV2, the J gene TRBJ2-2; the D gene is possibly TRBD2 (6 bases). CDR1 and CDR2 (germline): SNHLY, FYNNEI. The CDR3 consists of 15 residues.

In its sample, this clonotype was seen many times. The chain links TRBV11-1 to TRBJ2-7, with a weak D call TRBD2 (5 bases). The ends were cut back, 2 bases at V and 1 base at J, with 6 bases in the middle. The germline V gene has CDR1 SGHAT and CDR2 FQDESV (reference sequence). The CDR3 is made up of 13 amino acids. The CDR3 loop is CASSLRRSYEQYF. The CDR3 DNA is TGTGCCAGCAGCTTACGGAGGTCCTACGAGCAGTACTTC.

The chain employs TRBV7-9 and TRBJ2-7, with no clear D. Germline-derived CDR1 and CDR2 are SEHNR and FQNEAQ (reference sequence). This CDR3 contains 11 residues. Trimming shortened V by 5 bases and J by 12 bases, and 14 bases separated the two germline ends. CDR3 in amino acids: CASSLSYEWYF. Written as DNA, the CDR3 is TGTGCCAGCAGCCTCTCCTACGAGTGGTACTTC.